This TCR beta chain stems from a study of cytomegalovirus exposure and HLA in healthy donors. The germline V gene has CDR1 LNHDA and CDR2 SQIVND (reference sequence). The ends were cut back, 6 bases at V and 4 bases at J, with 12 bases in the middle. The CDR3 sequence is 13 residues long. Study-wide findings and caveats: When a later analysis was performed, an Asian-associated ancestry cluster reportedly had fewer N-insertions than the approximately 690-donor mean.

Remarks on this clone: Its cognate antigen is unknown.

PCR employed 60 Vbeta and 13 Jbeta primers. Assay: immunoSEQ multiplex PCR; the TCRdb copy retains only in-frame clones and omits some. Of about 230,000 clones in the sample, around nine tenths were seen once. Sequencing was performed on PBMCs. This clonotype was sampled from a woman between 18 and 29 years old in good health and CMV-seronegative. The rearrangement joins TRBV19 to TRBJ1-1, with a tentative D call TRBD1 (5 bases). In DNA, the CDR3 is TGTGCCAGTAGCCTAGGGGAGGTCACTGAAGCTTTCTTT. This codes for CASSLGEVTEAFF.